Each of the 8 T cell receptor beta chains below was sequenced from the same sample in a study of T cell responses to AZD1222 COVID-19 vaccine. Sequencing was performed with immunoSEQ multiplex PCR; in TCRdb, only in-frame clones are kept and a portion is missing. This sample has around 160,000 clones, with 85% to 95% found just once. The source material was peripheral blood, sampled on day 0 of AZD1222 vaccination. The receptors here all came from an adult in good health.

V usage is TRBV14 and J usage is TRBJ2-7, with D possibly TRBD2 on 5 matching bases. CDR1 and CDR2 (germline): SGHDN, FVKESK. The CDR3 runs 15 residues. V dropped 4 bases and J dropped 0 bases, with 13 bases sitting between them. The CDR3 DNA is TGTGCCAGCAGCCCGGGTAGGCTAGCCTCCTACGAGCAGTACTTC. Translating gives CASSPGRLASYEQYF.

This chain links TRBV5-1 with TRBJ2-5, with no clear D. Trimming took 0 bases from V and 4 from J, leaving 13 bases between them. CDR1 SGHRS and CDR2 YFSETQ come from the germline V gene. The CDR3 consists of 15 residues. CDR3 sequence: CASSLAERKGETQYF. The DNA for the CDR3 is TGCGCCAGCAGCTTGGCCGAACGGAAGGGAGAGACCCAGTACTTC. The full variable domain, rest sourced from reference TRBV5-1 and TRBJ2-5, is KAGVTQTPRYLIKTRGQQVTLSCSPISGHRSVSWYQQTPGQGLQFLFEYFSETQRNKGNFPGRFSGRQFSNSRSEMNVSTLELGDSALYLCASSLAERKGETQYFGPGTRLLVL.

As DNA, the CDR3 is TGTGCCAGCAGCTTAGACCATACGCAGTATTTT. Residues: CASSLDHTQYF. The rearrangement links TRBV11-3 to TRBJ2-3; no clear D gene. The CDR3 is 11 amino acids. With 0 bases removed from V and 7 bases from J, the gap between germline ends came to 2 bases. In germline, CDR1 is SGHNT, CDR2 YENEEA.

This clone came up a few times. The gene calls are TRBV5-1 and TRBJ2-5, with D unresolved. Trimming took off 0 bases at V and 1 base at J, with 10 bases between the two ends. The CDR3 covers 15 residues. In germline, CDR1 is SGHRS, CDR2 YFSETQ. This CDR3 reads CASSLGYISQETQYF. The CDR3 DNA reads TGCGCCAGCAGCTTGGGGTACATAAGCCAAGAGACCCAGTACTTC.

This chain links TRBV9 with TRBJ1-4, with TRBD1 matching over 7 bases. CDR1 and CDR2 from the germline V gene are SGDLS and YYNGEE. The CDR3 runs to 13 residues. V was pared by 0 bases and J by 10 bases, with 3 bases of the junction left unmatched. The CDR3 loop is CASSVGGGGKLFF. CDR3 nucleotide sequence: TGTGCCAGCAGCGTAGGAGGGGGCGGAAAACTGTTTTTT.

The rearrangement links TRBV2 to TRBJ1-2; 7 bases line up with TRBD1. The CDR3 length is 13 residues. Per the germline V gene, CDR1 is SNHLY and CDR2 is FYNNEI. V was clipped by 6 bases and J by 3 bases; unmatched bases: 4. CDR3 sequence (DNA): TGTGCCAGCAGAACAGGGGAGGACTATGGCTACACCTTC. Its protein product is CASRTGEDYGYTF.

V usage is TRBV9 and J usage is TRBJ2-3; D might be TRBD2 (6 bases). The V gene lost 5 bases and the J gene lost 1 base, with 11 bases spanning the gap. Germline V CDR1 and CDR2: SGDLS, YYNGEE. The CDR3 is 14 amino acids. Here the CDR3 DNA reads TGTGCCAGCAGTGGGGGGATTGGCACAGATACGCAGTATTTT. This translates into CASSGGIGTDTQYF.

The chain carries TRBV14 and TRBJ1-2; D gene unclear. CDR3 size: 13 residues. Germline-derived CDR1 and CDR2 are SGHDN and FVKESK. V lost 0 bases and J lost 6, with 8 bases in between. CDR3 nucleotide sequence: TGTGCCAGCAGCCAAGAGAGAAGGCATGGCTACACCTTC. Amino acid sequence: CASSQERRHGYTF. The entire variable domain, with the rest obtained from reference TRBV14 and TRBJ1-2, is as follows: EAGVTQFPSHSVIEKGQTVTLRCDPISGHDNLYWYRRVMGKEIKFLLHFVKESKQDESGMPNNRFLAERTGGTYSTLKVQPAELEDSGVYFCASSQERRHGYTFGSGTRLTVV.